This is a list of T cell receptor beta chains from one sample in a study of T-cell reconstitution after alpha-beta-depleted transplantation in children. In TCRdb, the PCR reads were re-called with MiXCR into one record per CDR3 protein. The sample holds hundreds of thousands of distinct CDR3 sequences, approximately 20% seen once. The specimen comprised PBMCs from the stem cell graft donor, sampled from the stem cell graft. The receptor set was obtained from a human donor who donated a stem cell graft to a child with acute lymphoblastic leukemia. CDR3s include the opening cysteine and the closing phenylalanine or tryptophan. The D gene is left open where the match is weak. Where a row states a size, it is once, few, many or the class of an expanded clone; other rows omit it.

j_call	v_call	clone_size	d_call	cdr3_nt	cdr3_aa
TRBJ2-1	TRBV20-1	few	.	TGCAGTGCTAGATTGCCGCTCTTCTACAATGAGCAGTTCTTC	CSARLPLFYNEQFF
TRBJ2-7	TRBV5-1	few	TRBD1	TGCGCCAGCGGCTCGGGACAGGGACGCAACGAGCAGTACTTC	CASGSGQGRNEQYF
TRBJ1-2	TRBV28	.	.	TGTGCCAGCAGTTTAGGGGGGGCGTCTAGCTATGGCTACACCTTC	CASSLGGASSYGYTF
TRBJ2-7	TRBV7-9	few	.	TGTGCCAGCAGCTTAGTGCAGGGAAGCTCCTACGAGCAGTACTTC	CASSLVQGSSYEQYF
TRBJ1-1	TRBV12-3/TRBV12-4	.	.	TGTGCCAGCAGCTTAGGCGGTTACACTGACGCTTTCTTT	CASSLGGYTDAFF
TRBJ2-7	TRBV20-1	few	.	TGCAGTGCTAGGCGGTGGACGGCGGACTACGAGCAGTACTTC	CSARRWTADYEQYF
TRBJ2-3	TRBV21-1	few	.	TGTGCCAGCAGCCCCCTCTCAGAGCTTTCGAACAGCACAGATACGCAGTATTTT	CASSPLSELSNSTDTQYF
TRBJ1-2	TRBV24-1	few	.	TGTGCCACCAGTGATTTCGGCAGGGAAGACGGCTACACCTTC	CATSDFGREDGYTF
TRBJ2-2	TRBV20-1	.	TRBD1	TGCAGCGCCGGGACAGCGAACACCGGGGAGCTGTTTTTT	CSAGTANTGELFF
TRBJ2-7	TRBV24-1	few	TRBD2	TGTGCCACCAGTGACCCCGGGAGGGGTGACGAGCAGTACTTC	CATSDPGRGDEQYF
TRBJ1-2	TRBV10-3	.	.	TGTGCCATCAGTGGTCTTGAGTATGGCTACACCTTC	CAISGLEYGYTF
TRBJ1-2	TRBV29-1	few	TRBD1	TGCAGCGTTGATCCTGGACAGGGTAGCTATGGCTACACCTTC	CSVDPGQGSYGYTF
TRBJ2-3	TRBV3-1	.	.	TGTGCCAGCAGCCAAGTAAGGGAGGCGGCAGGTACGCAGTATTTT	CASSQVREAAGTQYF
TRBJ2-3	TRBV14	.	.	TGTGCCAGCAGCCTCGGGAGTACCACAGATACGCAGTATTTT	CASSLGSTTDTQYF